A single TCR beta chain is shown here with its context. This entry belongs to a study of shared clonotypes between healthy human individuals. Each replicate PCR on the sorted subsets used about 220 ng DNA (around 30,000 T cell genomes). Sequencing was performed with immunoSEQ multiplex PCR; in TCRdb, only in-frame clones are kept and a portion is missing. The top ten clones hold 0.14% of a sample with about 2,500,000 clones, approximately 94% of them seen once. CD4+ cells yielded CD45RA+ naive and CD45RA-negative memory subsets. Germline CDR1 and CDR2: MDHEN and SYDVKM. The CDR3 runs 14 residues. V lost 7 bases and J 4 bases, leaving 14 bases between the germline ends.

Material: naive CD4+ T cells sorted from blood. Subset described: CD45RA+ positively selected. This sequence joins TRBV28 and TRBJ1-3; TRBD1 is a possible D gene (5 bases). The sequence was collected from a man aged 18 to 35 in good health. The chain's CDR3 is CASTGTSLGNTIYF. As DNA, the CDR3 is TGTGCCAGCACCGGGACTAGCCTGGGAAACACCATATATTTT.